These 18 T cell receptor beta chains were sequenced from one sample in a study of blood T cell repertoires in COVID-19. Sequencing was performed with immunoSEQ multiplex PCR; in TCRdb, only in-frame clones are kept and a portion is missing. Of under 350,000 clones listed, approximately 88% are singletons. The sequenced sample consisted of peripheral blood. Every receptor here comes from a man aged 50-60 years with acute or convalescent COVID-19.

V usage is TRBV2 and J usage is TRBJ2-7; D may be TRBD1 (6 bases). The CDR3 loop spans 13 amino acids. CDR1 is SNHLY and CDR2 is FYNNEI in the germline V gene. Trimming took off 4 bases at V and 7 bases at J, with 14 bases between the two ends. CDR3 in amino acids: CASSVGGRGEQYF. The CDR3 DNA is TGTGCCAGCAGTGTAGGGGGACGAGGGGAGCAGTACTTC.

The chain links TRBV7-9 to TRBJ2-7; 8 bases align to TRBD1. The CDR3 contains 16 residues. The trim removed 7 bases at V and 3 bases at J, leaving 14 bases unmatched. Germline-derived CDR1 and CDR2 are SEHNR and FQNEAQ (reference sequence). CDR3 amino acids: CASTLSTGGLIYEQYF. The CDR3 nucleotides read TGTGCCAGCACCCTCTCCACAGGGGGTCTAATCTACGAGCAGTACTTC.

The chain carries TRBV30 and TRBJ1-5; 10 bases line up with TRBD1. The junction had 2 bases not matched to a gene; V was cut back by 2 bases and J by 4 bases. The CDR3 runs to 14 residues. Germline CDR1 reads GTSNPN; CDR2 reads SVGIG (reference sequence). CDR3 sequence: CAWSRTGGNQPQHF. CDR3 bases: TGTGCCTGGAGTCGGACAGGGGGGAATCAGCCCCAGCATTTT.

The V call is TRBV3-1 (or the pseudogene TRBV3-2), the J call TRBJ1-3, with 8 positions matching TRBD1. This CDR3 spans 14 amino acids. Losses at the gene ends were 1 base for V and 4 bases for J; bases not matched to a gene: 0. From germline, CDR1 is LGHDT and CDR2 YNNKEL (reference sequence). The CDR3, as DNA: TGTGCCAGCAGCCAAGGGGACAGGGGAAACACCATATATTTT. Protein product: CASSQGDRGNTIYF.

The CDR3 nucleotides are TGTGCCAGCAGCTCAACAGTACGTCGGTCACCCCTCCACTTT. Translated, it gives CASSSTVRRSPLHF. The chain is built from TRBV13 and TRBJ1-6; D is undetermined. The CDR3 covers 14 residues. The germline V gene has CDR1 PRHDT and CDR2 FYEKMQ (reference sequence). Deletions cut 4 bases from V and 10 bases from J, with 14 bases between.

V gene TRBV29-1 combines with J gene TRBJ1-1; D unresolved. This CDR3 contains 12 residues. V gave up 4 bases and J gave up 8 bases, with 14 bases separating them. Germline V gene data show CDR1 as SQVTM and CDR2 as ANQGSEA. The CDR3 DNA sequence: TGCAGCGTTGGAGAGGTCAAACTCGAAGCTTTCTTT. This gives the protein CSVGEVKLEAFF.

The chain combines TRBV2 with TRBJ2-1, with TRBD1 as a possible D gene (5 bases). Trimming took off 6 bases at V and 4 bases at J, with 10 bases between the two ends. This CDR3 is 13 amino acids long. The germline V gene has CDR1 SNHLY and CDR2 FYNNEI. CDR3 protein: CASRGDSYNEQFF. CDR3 DNA: TGTGCCAGCAGGGGCGACAGTTACAATGAGCAGTTCTTC.

This clone has only a few counts. The chain links TRBV7-9 to TRBJ2-5; the match to TRBD1 covers 7 bases. The V gene's germline CDR1 is SEHNR and CDR2 FQNEAQ (reference sequence). V was clipped by 3 bases and J by 4 bases; unmatched bases: 5. The CDR3 is 14 residues long. The CDR3 nucleotides read TGTGCCAGCAGCTTTGGACAGGCGCGAGAGACCCAGTACTTC. It encodes CASSFGQARETQYF.

In nucleotides, the CDR3 is TGCGCCAGCACCTTTGGGGGGGAGGGAACTGAAGCTTTCTTT. The encoded protein is CASTFGGEGTEAFF. The chain couples TRBV5-1 to TRBJ1-1, with D tentatively TRBD1 (5 bases). V was cut by 6 bases and J by 5 bases, with 17 bases left in between. Per the germline V gene, CDR1 is SGHRS and CDR2 is YFSETQ. This CDR3 is built from 14 residues.

V and J are TRBV11-2 and TRBJ1-2, with 8 bases identical to TRBD1. The CDR3 is 14 residues long. V shed 3 bases and J 3 bases; nucleotides not matched to a gene: 3. Germline CDR1 and CDR2: SGHAT and FQNNGV. CDR3 in DNA: TGTGCCAGCAGCTTTCAACAGGGGGACTATGGCTACACCTTC. Translating it yields CASSFQQGDYGYTF.

The rearrangement joins TRBV5-1 to TRBJ2-1; D is ambiguous. The CDR3 spans 13 residues. The germline CDR1 and CDR2 sequences are SGHRS and YFSETQ. The V end was cut by 0 bases, the J end by 7 bases, with 8 bases between. CDR3 amino acids: CASSLVAGNEQFF. The CDR3 bases are TGCGCCAGCAGCTTGGTCGCCGGGAATGAGCAGTTCTTC.

The rearrangement uses TRBV2 and TRBJ1-1; TRBD1 matches at 7 bases. Looked up from germline, CDR1 is SNHLY and CDR2 is FYNNEI. J gave up 7 bases and V 6 bases, and 5 bases lay outside the gene matches. The CDR3 contains 12 residues. The CDR3 sequence is CASRDDRVEAFF. CDR3 nucleotides: TGTGCCAGCAGGGATGACAGGGTTGAAGCTTTCTTT.

The rearrangement links TRBV24-1 to TRBJ2-2; 11 bases fit TRBD1. The CDR3 consists of 14 residues. In germline, CDR1 is KGHDR, CDR2 SFDVKD. V was clipped by 7 bases and J by 4 bases; unmatched bases: 1. The CDR3 loop reads CATRGQGGTGELFF. The CDR3 nucleotides are TGTGCCACCAGGGGACAGGGGGGCACCGGGGAGCTGTTTTTT.

On this clone itself: A junction end diverges from the germline sequence, so it may reflect a read error. The chain employs TRBV6-5 and TRBJ1-3, with D tentatively TRBD1 (5 bases). This CDR3 spans 13 amino acids. Germline CDR1 is MNHEY and CDR2 is SVGAGI. The DNA of the CDR3 is TGTGTCAGCTCGGGGGGGTCCGGAAACACCATATATTTT. Amino acids: CVSSGGSGNTIYF.

The gene calls are TRBV6-5 and TRBJ1-5; D call uncertain. CDR3 length: 12 residues. The ends were cut back, 8 bases at V and 7 bases at J, with 12 bases in the middle. CDR1 is MNHEY, CDR2 SVGAGI, per germline. CDR3 coding DNA: TGTGCCAGCGGTACTAGGGAGCAGCCCCAGCATTTT. Translating gives CASGTREQPQHF.

V usage is TRBV2 and J usage is TRBJ1-1, with 8 bases matching TRBD1. This CDR3 has 14 amino acids. Germline V CDR1 and CDR2: SNHLY, FYNNEI. Unmatched junction bases numbered 9, after V lost 5 bases and J lost 7 bases. The CDR3 loop reads CASSYGQGHVEAFF. In DNA, the CDR3 is TGTGCCAGCAGTTACGGACAGGGCCACGTTGAAGCTTTCTTT. The full variable domain, with the rest looked up from reference TRBV2 and TRBJ1-1, is EPEVTQTPSHQVTQMGQEVILRCVPISNHLYFYWYRQILGQKVEFLVSFYNNEISEKSEIFDDQFSVERPDGSNFTLKIRSTKLEDSAMYFCASSYGQGHVEAFFGQGTRLTVV.

The chain links TRBV4-1 to TRBJ2-1; TRBD2 is a possible D gene (5 bases). CDR3 size: 14 residues. Between the trimmed V and J ends, which lost 0 bases and 14 bases, there was a span of 17 bases. Germline V lookup: CDR1 MGHRA, CDR2 YSYEKL. This CDR3 reads CASSQEGLALEEFF. The CDR3 DNA reads TGCGCCAGCAGCCAAGAGGGGTTGGCTTTGGAGGAGTTCTTC.

The chain couples TRBV18 to TRBJ2-5; 7 bases align to TRBD2. The ends lost 2 bases at V and 4 bases at J; junction bases unmatched: 7. CDR3 length: 15 amino acids. The germline V gene has CDR1 KGHSH and CDR2 LQKENI. CDR3 DNA sequence: TGTGCCAGCTCACCAGAGCGGGGTGGGGCAGAGACCCAGTACTTC. Translation gives CASSPERGGAETQYF.